The T cell receptor (beta chain) under discussion was sequenced for a study of cytomegalovirus exposure and HLA in healthy donors. General study points: The tendency of first-cohort TCR clusters to co-occur in the roughly 110 validation repertoires was identified by a subsequent analysis. Investigators reported approximately 170 TCR beta chains as tied to cytomegalovirus.

Per germline, CDR1 MNHEY and CDR2 SMNVEV (reference sequence). This CDR3 spans 16 amino acids. V trimming: 2 bases; J trimming: 7 bases; junction bases outside the gene matches: 4. Assay used: immunoSEQ multiplex PCR; TCRdb lists only in-frame clones, some missing. The repertoire holds about 160,000 clones, with 90% to 97% as singletons. A note on this clone: Its antigen is currently unknown.

The TCR originated in a young woman in good health and CMV-seronegative. Sample: PBMCs. The chain employs TRBV27 and TRBJ1-6, with TRBD1 matching 11 bases. Here the CDR3 reads CASSLMGTGGNSPLHF. The CDR3 region has the DNA TGTGCCAGCAGTTTAATGGGGACAGGGGGGAATTCACCCCTCCACTTT.